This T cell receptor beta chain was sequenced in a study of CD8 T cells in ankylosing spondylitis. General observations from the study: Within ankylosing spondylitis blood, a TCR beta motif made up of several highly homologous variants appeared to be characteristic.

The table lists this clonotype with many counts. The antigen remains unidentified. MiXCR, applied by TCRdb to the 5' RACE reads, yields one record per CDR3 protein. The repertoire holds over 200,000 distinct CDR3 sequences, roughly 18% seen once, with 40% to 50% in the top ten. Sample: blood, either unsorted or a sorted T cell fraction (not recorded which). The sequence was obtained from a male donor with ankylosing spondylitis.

The CDR3 loop reads CASSFRDRPYEQYF. CDR3 DNA: TGTGCCAGCAGCTTCAGGGATCGACCCTACGAGCAGTACTTC. The chain has TRBV7-9 and TRBJ2-7, with D perhaps TRBD1 (5 bases). The V gene lost 3 bases and the J gene lost 2 bases, with 11 bases spanning the gap. The CDR3 length is 14 residues. CDR1 SEHNR and CDR2 FQNEAQ come from the germline V gene (reference sequence).